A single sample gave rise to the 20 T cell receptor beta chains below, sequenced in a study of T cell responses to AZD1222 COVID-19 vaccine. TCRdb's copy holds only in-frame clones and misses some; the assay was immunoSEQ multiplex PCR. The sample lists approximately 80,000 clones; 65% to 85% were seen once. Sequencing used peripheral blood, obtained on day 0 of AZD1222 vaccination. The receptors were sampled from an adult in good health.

The CDR3 sequence: CSALTGTIQYF. Written as DNA, the CDR3 is TGCAGTGCTTTAACCGGGACTATACAGTATTTT. The genes are TRBV20-1 and TRBJ2-3; 7 bases are shared with TRBD2. V was pared by 5 bases and J by 12 bases, with 8 bases of the junction left unmatched. Germline assignment: CDR1 DFQATT and CDR2 SNEGSKA (reference sequence). The CDR3 runs to 11 residues.

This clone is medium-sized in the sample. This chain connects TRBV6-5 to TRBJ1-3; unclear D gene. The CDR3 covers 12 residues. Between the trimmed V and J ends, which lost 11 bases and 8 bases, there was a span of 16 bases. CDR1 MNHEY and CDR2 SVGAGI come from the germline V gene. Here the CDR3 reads CAGTYWVYTIYF. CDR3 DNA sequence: TGTGCCGGTACCTACTGGGTGTACACCATATATTTT.

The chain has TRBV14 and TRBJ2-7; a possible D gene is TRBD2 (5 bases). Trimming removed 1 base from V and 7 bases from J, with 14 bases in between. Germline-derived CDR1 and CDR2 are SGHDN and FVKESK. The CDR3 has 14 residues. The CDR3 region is CASSQVAGSGEQYF. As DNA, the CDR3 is TGTGCCAGCAGCCAAGTGGCCGGGTCGGGGGAGCAGTACTTC.

The CDR3 here is CASSALAGDTDTQYF. DNA of the CDR3: TGCGCCAGCAGTGCACTAGCGGGGGATACAGATACGCAGTATTTT. The rearrangement uses TRBV10-2 and TRBJ2-3, with 11 bases aligning to TRBD2. The CDR3 runs 15 residues. V shed 4 bases and J 3 bases; nucleotides not matched to a gene: 3. Germline-derived CDR1 and CDR2 are WSHSY and SAAADI.

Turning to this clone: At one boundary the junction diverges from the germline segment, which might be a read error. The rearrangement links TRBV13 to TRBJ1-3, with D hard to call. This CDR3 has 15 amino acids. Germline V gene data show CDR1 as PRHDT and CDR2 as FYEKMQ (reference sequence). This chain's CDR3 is CASSLGRSSGNTIYF. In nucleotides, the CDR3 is TGTGCCAGCAGCCTAGGACGGAGCTCTGGAAACACCATATATTTT.

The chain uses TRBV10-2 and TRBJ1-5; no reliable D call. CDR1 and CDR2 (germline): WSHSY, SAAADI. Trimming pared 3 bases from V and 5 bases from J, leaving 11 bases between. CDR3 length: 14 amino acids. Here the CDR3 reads CASSEQRGDQPQHF. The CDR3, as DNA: TGCGCCAGCAGTGAACAGCGGGGAGATCAGCCCCAGCATTTT.

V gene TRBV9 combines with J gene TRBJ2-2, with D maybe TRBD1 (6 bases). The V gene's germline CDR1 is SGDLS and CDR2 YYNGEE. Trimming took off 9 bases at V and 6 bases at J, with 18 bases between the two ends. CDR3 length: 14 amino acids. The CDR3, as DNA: TGTGCCACCAGTAGGGACACTCAGGCCGGGGAGCTGTTTTTT. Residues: CATSRDTQAGELFF.

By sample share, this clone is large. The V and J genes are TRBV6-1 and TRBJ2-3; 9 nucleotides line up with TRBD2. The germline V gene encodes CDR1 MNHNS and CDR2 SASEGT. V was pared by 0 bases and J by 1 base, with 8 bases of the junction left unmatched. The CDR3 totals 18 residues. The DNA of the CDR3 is TGTGCCAGCAGTGAAGCGGGCGGGGGGGCGCCCGGCACAGATACGCAGTATTTT. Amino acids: CASSEAGGGAPGTDTQYF.

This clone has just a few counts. CDR3 amino acids: CASSEGRQPNQPQHF. The CDR3 region has the DNA TGTGCCAGCAGTGAAGGCAGACAGCCTAATCAGCCCCAGCATTTT. The J gene is TRBJ1-5, the V gene TRBV2; D is perhaps TRBD1 (5 bases). V lost 1 base and J lost 4, with 11 bases in between. Germline V gives CDR1 SNHLY, CDR2 FYNNEI. This CDR3 region has 15 residues.

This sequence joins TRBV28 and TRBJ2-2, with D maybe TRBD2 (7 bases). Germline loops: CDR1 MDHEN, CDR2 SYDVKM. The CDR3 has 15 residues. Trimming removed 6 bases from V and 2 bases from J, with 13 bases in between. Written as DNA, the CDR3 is TGTGCCAGCAGGTCAGCGGGACACAACACCGGGGAGCTGTTTTTT. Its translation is CASRSAGHNTGELFF.

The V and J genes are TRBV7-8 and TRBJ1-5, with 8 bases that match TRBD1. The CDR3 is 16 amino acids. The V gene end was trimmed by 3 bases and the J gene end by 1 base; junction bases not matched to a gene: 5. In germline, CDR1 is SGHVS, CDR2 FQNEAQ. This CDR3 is CASSFYGTGSNQPQHF. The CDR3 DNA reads TGTGCCAGCAGCTTTTATGGGACAGGCAGCAATCAGCCCCAGCATTTT.

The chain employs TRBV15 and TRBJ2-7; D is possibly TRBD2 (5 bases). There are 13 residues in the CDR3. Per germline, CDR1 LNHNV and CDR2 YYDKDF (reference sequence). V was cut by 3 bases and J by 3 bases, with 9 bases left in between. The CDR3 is CATSSGKDYEQYF. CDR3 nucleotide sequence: TGTGCCACCAGCAGCGGGAAAGACTACGAGCAGTACTTC.

The CDR3 region has the DNA TGTGCCAGCAGCCTGCGACAGGAAAGGTTCTACGAGCAGTACTTC. This codes for CASSLRQERFYEQYF. The chain has TRBV27 and TRBJ2-7; D is perhaps TRBD1 (6 bases). There are 15 residues in the CDR3. Looked up from germline, CDR1 is MNHEY and CDR2 is SMNVEV (reference sequence). V was clipped by 6 bases and J by 3 bases, with 18 bases between them.

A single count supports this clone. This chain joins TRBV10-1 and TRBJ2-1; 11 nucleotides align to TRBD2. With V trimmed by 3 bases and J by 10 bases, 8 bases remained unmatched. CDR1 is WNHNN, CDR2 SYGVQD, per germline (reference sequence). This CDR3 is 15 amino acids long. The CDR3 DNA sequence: TGCGCCAGCAGTGACCTACTAGCGGGAGTTGGGGAGCAGTTCTTC. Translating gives CASSDLLAGVGEQFF.

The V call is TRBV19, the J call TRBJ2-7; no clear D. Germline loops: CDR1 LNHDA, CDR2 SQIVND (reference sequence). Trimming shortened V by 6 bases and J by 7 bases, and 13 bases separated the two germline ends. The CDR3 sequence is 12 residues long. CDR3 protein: CASSSYPGEQYF. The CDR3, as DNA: TGTGCCAGTAGCTCTTATCCCGGGGAGCAGTACTTC.

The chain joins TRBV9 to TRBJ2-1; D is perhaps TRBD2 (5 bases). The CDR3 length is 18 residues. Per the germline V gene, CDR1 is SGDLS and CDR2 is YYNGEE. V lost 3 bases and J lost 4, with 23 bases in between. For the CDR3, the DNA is TGTGCCAGCAGCGGAAGCTGGGCCGGACTTATTATTTACAATGAGCAGTTCTTC. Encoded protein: CASSGSWAGLIIYNEQFF.

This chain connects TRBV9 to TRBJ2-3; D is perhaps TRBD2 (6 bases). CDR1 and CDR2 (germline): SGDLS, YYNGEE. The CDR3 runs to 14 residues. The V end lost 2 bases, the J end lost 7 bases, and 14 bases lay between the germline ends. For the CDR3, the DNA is TGTGCCAGCAGCGTCCGGGACTCCAGTCATACGCAGTATTTT. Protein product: CASSVRDSSHTQYF.

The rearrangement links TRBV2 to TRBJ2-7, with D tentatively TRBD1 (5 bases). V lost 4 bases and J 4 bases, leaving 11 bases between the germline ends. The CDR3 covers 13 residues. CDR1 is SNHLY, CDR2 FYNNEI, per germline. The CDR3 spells CASSVRGRYEQYF. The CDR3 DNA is TGTGCCAGCAGTGTTAGGGGCCGATACGAGCAGTACTTC.

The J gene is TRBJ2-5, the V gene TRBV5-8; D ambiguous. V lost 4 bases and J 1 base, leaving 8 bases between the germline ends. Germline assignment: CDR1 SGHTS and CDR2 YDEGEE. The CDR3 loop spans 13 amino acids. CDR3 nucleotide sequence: TGTGCCAGCAGCCCCGGGTCCCAAGAGACCCAGTACTTC. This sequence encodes CASSPGSQETQYF.

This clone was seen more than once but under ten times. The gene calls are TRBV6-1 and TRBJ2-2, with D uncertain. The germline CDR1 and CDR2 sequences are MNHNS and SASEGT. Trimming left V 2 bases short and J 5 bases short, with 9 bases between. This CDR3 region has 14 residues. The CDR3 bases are TGTGCCAGCAGTGAAATAACACCTACCGGGGAGCTGTTTTTT. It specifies CASSEITPTGELFF.